This is a list of T cell receptor beta chains from one sample in a study of tumor T cells in aggressive B-cell lymphoma. Only in-frame clones appear in the TCRdb table, and some are missing; sequencing was by immunoSEQ multiplex PCR. This table holds roughly 5,700 clones, over 65% found once. Input material: tumor tissue. All receptors derive from an adult with diffuse large B cell lymphoma. Both conserved end residues are part of each CDR3. A D gene is named only where the DNA matches it firmly. Only part of the rows carry a size: once, few, many, or a class if the clone is expanded.

D gene	J gene	CDR3 length	clone size	V gene	CDR3 DNA	CDR3 protein
-	TRBJ1-4	16	-	TRBV29-1	TGCAGCGTATCAGGCCTATGGGGGGGTCTAAGTGAAAAACTGTTTTTT	CSVSGLWGGLSEKLFF
TRBD2	TRBJ2-5	14	few	TRBV5-1	TGCGCCAGCAGGGCGGGAGTCGGGGGAGTGACCCAGTACTTC	CASRAGVGGVTQYF
TRBD1	TRBJ1-3	16	-	TRBV4-3	TGCGCCAGCAGCCAGGCCGGGACAGTGTTTGGAAACACCATATATTTT	CASSQAGTVFGNTIYF
-	TRBJ2-1	14	-	TRBV7-8	TGTGCCAGCAGCCTTCCGGGAAGTCTCGATGAGCAGTTCTTC	CASSLPGSLDEQFF
TRBD1	TRBJ2-7	15	once	TRBV18	TGTGCCAGCTCACCTCGGGACAGGGGGCCCTACGAGCAGTACTTC	CASSPRDRGPYEQYF
-	TRBJ1-1	16	large	TRBV19	TGTGCCAGTAGCATCCCGTTGAGAGAGCCCTTAACTGAAGCTTTCTTT	CASSIPLREPLTEAFF
TRBD1	TRBJ2-7	13	-	TRBV29-1	TGCAGCGTCGCCGACAGGGCCCCCTACGAGCAGTACTTC	CSVADRAPYEQYF
-	TRBJ1-1	15	once	TRBV18	TGTGCCAGCTCACCACCTGGGCAGGGGCGCACTGAAGCTTTCTTT	CASSPPGQGRTEAFF
TRBD1	TRBJ1-2	13	-	TRBV27	TGTGCCAGCAGTTCCCGGGACAGGGACGGCTACACCTTC	CASSSRDRDGYTF
TRBD1	TRBJ2-3	15	few	TRBV29-1	TGCAGCGTTGGGCCGGGACAGGCCAACACAGATACGCAGTATTTT	CSVGPGQANTDTQYF
TRBD2	TRBJ2-4	16	-	TRBV9	TGTGCCAGCAGCGTAGGTAGCGGGGATGCCAAAAACATTCAGTACTTC	CASSVGSGDAKNIQYF
-	TRBJ1-5	13	-	TRBV6-6	TGTGCCAGCAGATTAGACAGTAATCAGCCCCAGCATTTT	CASRLDSNQPQHF
TRBD2	TRBJ2-1	12	-	TRBV13	TGTGCCAGACAGCCTAGCGGGAATGAGCAGTTCTTC	CARQPSGNEQFF
-	TRBJ2-5	12	-	TRBV11-2	TGTGCCAGCAGCTTAGAAAGGGGGACCCAGTACTTC	CASSLERGTQYF
TRBD1	TRBJ2-7	12	-	TRBV28	TGTGCCAGCAGAAGACAGGGCTACGAGCAGTACTTC	CASRRQGYEQYF
-	TRBJ2-7	14	-	TRBV4-1	TGCGCCAGCAGCCCTGAGAGTTACCCTTACGAGCAGTACTTC	CASSPESYPYEQYF
TRBD2	TRBJ2-3	16	-	TRBV4-1	TGCGCCAGCAGCCAAGCCCGGGAGCGGGGAGGAGATACGCAGTATTTT	CASSQARERGGDTQYF
TRBD1	TRBJ1-6	14	-	TRBV5-1	TGCGCCAGCAGCGGGACAGGGAATAATTCACCCCTCCACTTT	CASSGTGNNSPLHF
TRBD1	TRBJ2-7	14	-	TRBV28	TGTGCCAGCAGTTCCGGGACAGGGGTCTACGAGCAGTACTTC	CASSSGTGVYEQYF
-	TRBJ2-7	16	-	TRBV5-6	TGTGCCAGCAGGGCCGCCTCCGGGAACTACCCGGACGAGCAGTACTTC	CASRAASGNYPDEQYF
-	TRBJ1-1	15	-	TRBV18	TGTGCCAGCTCACCACGCGAAGGGGGGAACACTGAAGCTTTCTTT	CASSPREGGNTEAFF
-	TRBJ2-1	13	-	TRBV6-1	TGTGCCAGCACCGAAGAGGGCCTTCGCCAATCATTCTTC	CASTEEGLRQSFF
TRBD1	TRBJ2-1	14	once	TRBV5-1	TGCGCCAGCAGCTCCTCCGACAGGGGCCATGAGCAGTTCTTC	CASSSSDRGHEQFF
TRBD1	TRBJ1-2	15	-	TRBV7-9	TGTGCCAGCAGCGTAGGACAGGGGGGTAACTATGGCTACACCTTC	CASSVGQGGNYGYTF
-	TRBJ1-1	13	-	TRBV6-5	TGTGCCAGCAGTCCCCTTCTAGGCACTGAAGCTTTCTTT	CASSPLLGTEAFF
TRBD2	TRBJ2-1	17	-	TRBV5-1	TGCGCCAGCAGCTTGGAGGGACTAGCGGGAGGGCCAGATGAGCAGTTCTTC	CASSLEGLAGGPDEQFF
-	TRBJ2-1	13	-	TRBV7-2	TGTGCCAGCAGCAAGAGGGCCTCGGATGAGCAATTCTTC	CASSKRASDEQFF
-	TRBJ2-1	15	few	TRBV7-6	TGTGCCAGCAGCTTAGTCCTGAGCTCCTACAATGAGCAGTTCTTC	CASSLVLSSYNEQFF
-	TRBJ2-1	18	-	TRBV7-6	TGTGCCAGCAGCTTAGTACGCTCAGGAATCCTAGCGAACAATGAGCAGTTCTTC	CASSLVRSGILANNEQFF
-	TRBJ2-7	14	-	TRBV27	TGTGCCAGTGCGGGCTCTTCTAGACGGGACGAGCAGTACTTC	CASAGSSRRDEQYF
-	TRBJ1-1	11	-	TRBV20-1	TGCAGTGCCTACAGGTTCTCTGAAGCTTTCTTT	CSAYRFSEAFF
TRBD2	TRBJ2-7	14	-	TRBV27	TGTGCCAGCAGGCTAGCGGGGCTCGTCGGCGAGCAGTACTTC	CASRLAGLVGEQYF
TRBD1	TRBJ2-3	17	-	TRBV4-3	TGCGCCAGCAGCCAAGACGAGTGGCAGGGGGCGAATCGGGCGCAGTATTTT	CASSQDEWQGANRAQYF
-	TRBJ2-3	15	-	TRBV7-2	TGTGCCAGCAGCCCGAGGGGCGGGGGCACAGATACGCAGTATTTT	CASSPRGGGTDTQYF
TRBD1	TRBJ2-7	15	-	TRBV5-4	TGTGCCAGCAGCTCGGACAGGGGAGAATCCTACGAGCAGTACTTC	CASSSDRGESYEQYF
TRBD1	TRBJ2-7	15	-	TRBV30	TGTGCCTGGAGCGCCGGGACAGGGGGTTTTAACGAGCAGTACTTC	CAWSAGTGGFNEQYF